The 29 T cell receptor beta chains below were found in one sample sequenced in a study of cytomegalovirus exposure and HLA in healthy donors (dated by TCRdb to 2017 to 2019). Receptors were amplified or captured by the immunoSEQ multiplex PCR assay. The multiplex PCR relied on a mix of 60 forward primers for TCR Vbeta segments and 13 reverse primers for TCR Jbeta segments. The table was pulled from immuneACCESS by TCRdb, which kept in-frame rearrangements only. Such tables lose some clones; where checked, under half of the loss comes from unresolved V genes, and the rest has no known cause. Counted in this sample were 55,000 to 85,000 clones; about 78% of them appeared once. 9.5% to 13% of the sample belongs to the ten largest clones. The specimen sequenced was PBMCs. These receptors all come from a middle-aged woman in good health and CMV-seropositive.

The rearrangement uses TRBV16 and TRBJ2-7; no clear D gene. The CDR3 is 12 amino acids. Germline V CDR1 and CDR2: KGHSY, FQNENV. V shed 2 bases and J shed 5 bases, with 7 bases lying between them. The CDR3 sequence: CASSQGLDEQYF. The CDR3 region has the DNA TGTGCCAGCAGCCAAGGTCTAGACGAGCAGTACTTC.

This chain uses TRBV25-1 with TRBJ2-7, with D possibly being TRBD2 (7 bases). CDR1 MGHDK and CDR2 SYGVNS come from the germline V gene. V was trimmed by 3 bases and J by 7 bases, leaving 19 bases between them. The CDR3 spans 15 residues. CDR3 protein: CASSEAGGAVVEQYF. CDR3 coding DNA: TGTGCCAGCAGTGAGGCTGGGGGGGCAGTTGTAGAGCAGTACTTC.

This clone was found once. The chain employs TRBV2 and TRBJ1-5; perhaps TRBD1 as D (6 bases). Germline CDR1 reads SNHLY; CDR2 reads FYNNEI. V dropped 7 bases and J dropped 9 bases, with 19 bases sitting between them. There are 14 residues in the CDR3. CDR3 bases: TGTGCCAGCATGGGAATGGGGGGGCATCGGCCCCAGCATTTT. The encoded protein is CASMGMGGHRPQHF.

The chain is built from TRBV11-2 and TRBJ2-5; tentatively, D is TRBD2 (6 bases). V dropped 0 bases and J dropped 3 bases, with 8 bases sitting between them. CDR1 SGHAT and CDR2 FQNNGV come from the germline V gene. CDR3 length: 14 amino acids. The CDR3 DNA follows: TGTGCCAGCAGCTTAGATACGGGGGAAGAGACCCAGTACTTC. Translating it yields CASSLDTGEETQYF. The variable domain in full, completed from reference TRBV11-2 and TRBJ2-5, reads EAGVAQSPRYKIIEKRQSVAFWCNPISGHATLYWYQQILGQGPKLLIQFQNNGVVDDSQLPKDRFSAERLKGVDSTLKIQPAKLEDSAVYLCASSLDTGEETQYFGPGTRLLVL.

The rearrangement uses TRBV5-6 and TRBJ2-3; the D gene is possibly TRBD1 (5 bases). V was pared by 5 bases and J by 2 bases, with 9 bases between. CDR1 SGHDT and CDR2 YYEEEE come from the germline V gene. The CDR3 consists of 13 residues. The CDR3 region has the DNA TGTGCCAGCAGGTGGGGCTACACAGATACGCAGTATTTT. Amino acid sequence: CASRWGYTDTQYF.

The rearrangement joins TRBV11-3 to TRBJ2-3; 12 bases align to TRBD2. CDR1 and CDR2 from the germline V gene are SGHNT and YENEEA. CDR3 length: 19 amino acids. V shed 4 bases, J shed 4 bases, and the junction held 15 bases outside the gene matches. The CDR3 loop reads CASSYLPGTSGLSADTQYF. The CDR3 DNA sequence: TGTGCCAGCAGCTACCTACCCGGGACTAGCGGGCTGTCTGCAGATACGCAGTATTTT.

This clone was observed a single time. This chain connects TRBV14 to TRBJ1-5, with TRBD1 as a possible D gene (6 bases). The CDR3 runs to 13 residues. The V and J ends lost 3 bases and 6 bases respectively, with 9 bases between them. CDR1 and CDR2 (germline): SGHDN, FVKESK. The DNA for the CDR3 is TGTGCCAGCAGCCAGAGGGGGGGTCAGCCCCAGCATTTT. Its translation: CASSQRGGQPQHF.

V and J are TRBV10-2 and TRBJ2-1; 8 bases match TRBD2. CDR1 is WSHSY, CDR2 SAAADI, per germline. V lost 6 bases and J lost 0; bases outside the gene matches: 4. This CDR3 contains 15 residues. CDR3 DNA: TGCGCCAGCAGGGCGGGGGGCAACTCCTACAATGAGCAGTTCTTC. It codes for CASRAGGNSYNEQFF.

The chain employs TRBV14 and TRBJ1-4, with TRBD1 matching 7 bases. V was clipped by 4 bases and J by 6 bases; unmatched bases: 8. The CDR3 spans 15 residues. Per the germline V gene, CDR1 is SGHDN and CDR2 is FVKESK. CDR3: CASSPTGTAYEKLFF. CDR3 coding DNA: TGTGCCAGCAGCCCAACCGGGACAGCTTATGAAAAACTGTTTTTT. Together with reference TRBV14 and TRBJ1-4, the CDR3 gives the full variable domain: EAGVTQFPSHSVIEKGQTVTLRCDPISGHDNLYWYRRVMGKEIKFLLHFVKESKQDESGMPNNRFLAERTGGTYSTLKVQPAELEDSGVYFCASSPTGTAYEKLFFGSGTQLSVL.

The table lists this clone with a few counts. The V and J genes are TRBV28 and TRBJ1-6, with D unclear. Germline values: CDR1 MDHEN, CDR2 SYDVKM. V shed 4 bases and J shed 1 base, with 14 bases lying between them. The CDR3 is 17 amino acids. CDR3 in DNA: TGTGCCAGCAGTTCCTCCGGGGTAGAGTCCTATAATTCACCCCTCCACTTT. Translation: CASSSSGVESYNSPLHF.

The V gene is TRBV9, the J gene TRBJ1-2, with D maybe TRBD1 (6 bases). This CDR3 comprises 14 residues. Germline V gene data show CDR1 as SGDLS and CDR2 as YYNGEE. Trimming took 6 bases from V and 8 from J, leaving 20 bases between them. CDR3 nucleotides: TGTGCCAGCAACCTTGGGAATACAGGGAAAGGCTACACCTTC. Translated, it gives CASNLGNTGKGYTF.

This CDR3 is CASSLGDSTYEQYF. As DNA, the CDR3 is TGTGCCAGCTCACTAGGGGACAGCACCTACGAGCAGTACTTC. The chain combines TRBV18 with TRBJ2-7, with 7 bases matching TRBD1. Germline CDR1 KGHSH, CDR2 LQKENI. The CDR3 runs to 14 residues. Trimming took 4 bases from V and 2 from J; bases not matched to a gene: 5.

The chain combines TRBV11-3 with TRBJ1-1; a weak D match, TRBD1 (5 bases). The germline V gene has CDR1 SGHNT and CDR2 YENEEA. There are 14 residues in the CDR3. V was shortened by 5 bases and J by 5 bases, with 15 bases between the two germline ends. CDR3 in DNA: TGTGCCAGCAGCCCCAGCGCCAGGGTGACTGAAGCTTTCTTT. Translation gives CASSPSARVTEAFF.

The V call is TRBV10-2, the J call TRBJ1-1; TRBD1 is a possible D gene (6 bases). V lost 8 bases, J lost 3 bases, and 16 bases lay in between. CDR1 and CDR2 from the germline V gene are WSHSY and SAAADI. The CDR3 runs 14 residues. Written as DNA, the CDR3 is TGCGCCAGCGGCCCCGTAGGGGGGGACACTGAAGCTTTCTTT. As protein: CASGPVGGDTEAFF.

J is TRBJ2-7 and V is TRBV27; 10 nucleotides match TRBD1. V shed 5 bases and J 4 bases; nucleotides not matched to a gene: 5. Germline CDR1 is MNHEY and CDR2 is SMNVEV (reference sequence). This CDR3 region has 14 residues. The CDR3 DNA reads as TGTGCCAGCAGTAGACAGGGGGCGGTTTACGAGCAGTACTTC. Translating it yields CASSRQGAVYEQYF.

The rearrangement joins TRBV6-1 to TRBJ1-1; TRBD1 is a possible D gene (5 bases). V shed 5 bases and J shed 5 bases, with 12 bases lying between them. The CDR3 sequence is 13 residues long. Germline lookup yields CDR1 MNHNS and CDR2 SASEGT. The CDR3 protein is CASSFQGKTEAFF. DNA of the CDR3: TGTGCCAGCAGTTTCCAGGGTAAGACTGAAGCTTTCTTT.

The genes are TRBV7-8 and TRBJ1-5; TRBD1 matches at 7 bases. The CDR3 loop spans 15 amino acids. V lost 3 bases and J lost 5; bases outside the gene matches: 7. CDR1 and CDR2 from the germline V gene are SGHVS and FQNEAQ. CDR3 in amino acids: CASSFAGTAYQPQHF. CDR3 DNA sequence: TGTGCCAGCAGCTTCGCCGGGACAGCCTATCAGCCCCAGCATTTT.

This clone was observed a handful of times. This chain links TRBV5-1 with TRBJ2-7; TRBD2 agrees at 8 bases. The CDR3 is 15 amino acids. Trimming removed 4 bases from V and 4 bases from J; junction bases left unmatched: 10. Germline V gene sequence: CDR1 SGHRS, CDR2 YFSETQ. The CDR3: CASSPITGGPYEQYF. CDR3 sequence (DNA): TGCGCCAGCAGCCCCATAACGGGGGGGCCGTACGAGCAGTACTTC.

The chain employs TRBV5-1 and TRBJ2-6; a possible D gene is TRBD1 (5 bases). The germline V gene encodes CDR1 SGHRS and CDR2 YFSETQ. V gave up 7 bases and J gave up 1 base, with 18 bases separating them. There are 17 residues in the CDR3. CDR3 amino acids: CASSFGASASGANVLTF. CDR3 bases: TGCGCCAGCTCATTTGGGGCAAGCGCATCTGGGGCCAACGTCCTGACTTTC.

CDR3 in DNA: TGCGCCAGCAGCCCGGGACAGGGTGCCCAAGAGACCCAGTACTTC. Translated, it gives CASSPGQGAQETQYF. The rearrangement uses TRBV5-1 and TRBJ2-5, with 9 bases lining up with TRBD1. V trimming: 4 bases; J trimming: 1 base; junction bases outside the gene matches: 5. The CDR3 is 15 amino acids. Germline V gene lookup returns CDR1 SGHRS and CDR2 YFSETQ.

In this sample, this clone turned up a few times. The gene calls are TRBV11-3 and TRBJ2-2; 9 bases are shared with TRBD2. Germline CDR1 and CDR2: SGHNT and YENEEA. The CDR3 extends over 18 amino acids. J lost 5 bases, V lost 3 bases, and 13 bases had no gene match. The CDR3 DNA reads as TGTGCCAGCAGCTTCCCTTTGGTAGCGGGGGCCAGGACCGGGGAGCTGTTTTTT. It is translated as CASSFPLVAGARTGELFF.

The chain has TRBV1 and TRBJ2-7; TRBD1, the table's D call, was not compared with the DNA. TRBV1 is annotated as a pseudogene. The CDR3 is 15 amino acids. CDR3 residues: CTSSQDKDRGYEQYF. The CDR3 coding sequence is TGCACCAGCAGCCAAGATAAGGACAGGGGTTACGAGCAGTACTTC.

The J gene is TRBJ2-3, the V gene TRBV9; D not resolved. Germline lookup yields CDR1 SGDLS and CDR2 YYNGEE. Trimming removed 0 bases at V and 2 bases at J, with 10 bases between. This CDR3 has 15 amino acids. CDR3 sequence reads: CASSVVPRLTDTQYF. The CDR3 nucleotides are TGTGCCAGCAGCGTAGTTCCCAGGCTCACAGATACGCAGTATTTT. The full variable domain, its missing parts supplied by reference TRBV9 and TRBJ2-3, is DSGVTQTPKHLITATGQRVTLRCSPRSGDLSVYWYQQSLDQGLQFLIQYYNGEERAKGNILERFSAQQFPDLHSELNLSSLELGDSALYFCASSVVPRLTDTQYFGPGTRLTVL.

The chain is built from TRBV5-4 and TRBJ2-7; 11 bases fit TRBD2. The CDR3 spans 18 residues. Germline CDR1 SGHNT, CDR2 YYREEE (reference sequence). After removal of 0 bases from V and 1 base from J, the junction contained 9 bases not matched to a gene. Written as DNA, the CDR3 is TGTGCCAGCAGCTTGGATACCTGGGGGACTAGCGGATCCTACGAGCAGTACTTC. It codes for CASSLDTWGTSGSYEQYF.

V is TRBV19 and J is TRBJ1-4, with D possibly being TRBD1 (5 bases). The CDR3 spans 15 residues. V lost 3 bases and J lost 7, with 15 bases in between. In germline, CDR1 is LNHDA, CDR2 SQIVND (reference sequence). The CDR3: CASSIRAGLGEKLFF. CDR3 nucleotide sequence: TGTGCCAGTAGTATTCGGGCAGGGCTCGGTGAAAAACTGTTTTTT.

The V gene is TRBV20-1, the J gene TRBJ2-3; no firm D call. Germline CDR1 is DFQATT and CDR2 is SNEGSKA (reference sequence). The V end was cut by 3 bases, the J end by 5 bases, with 6 bases between. The CDR3 loop spans 11 amino acids. The CDR3 DNA is TGCAGTGCTAGCTTACAAGATACGCAGTATTTT. Its translation: CSASLQDTQYF.

This chain uses TRBV19 with TRBJ1-5; D is possibly TRBD1 (5 bases). The germline V and J ends were trimmed by 3 bases and 7 bases, with 16 bases remaining between them. Germline V gives CDR1 LNHDA, CDR2 SQIVND (reference sequence). CDR3 length: 15 residues. DNA of the CDR3: TGTGCCAGTAGTATGGGCCGCGGGGCAGGACAGCCCCAGCATTTT. Translation gives CASSMGRGAGQPQHF.

The chain couples TRBV5-1 to TRBJ1-2; D ambiguous. This CDR3 is built from 13 residues. Trimming left V 3 bases short and J 3 bases short, with 9 bases between. Looked up from germline, CDR1 is SGHRS and CDR2 is YFSETQ. The CDR3 DNA reads as TGCGCCAGCAGCTGGACTTCGGACTATGGCTACACCTTC. Amino acid sequence: CASSWTSDYGYTF.

This clone was seen more than once but under ten times. The sample carries other DNA sequences with the same CDR3. The chain employs TRBV7-3 and TRBJ1-1; D is undetermined. From germline, CDR1 is SGHTA and CDR2 FQGTGA. V lost 3 bases to trimming and J lost 0 bases, with 5 bases between them. CDR3 length: 13 amino acids. The CDR3 DNA is TGTGCCAGCAGCTTCGACATGAACACTGAAGCTTTCTTT. This encodes CASSFDMNTEAFF.